The entry below describes one T cell receptor beta chain. Some clones are missing from TCRdb's copy, which holds only in-frame ones; the method was immunoSEQ multiplex PCR. The table shows about 22,000 clones, with roughly 87% occurring only once. This sample was included in a study of T cell changes during pregnancy in multiple sclerosis. The CDR3 contains 14 residues. The germline gives CDR1 LNHNV, CDR2 YYDKDF (reference sequence). Trimming took off 3 bases at V and 3 bases at J, with 11 bases between the two ends. This chain uses TRBV15 with TRBJ1-1; D not certain. The origin of this receptor is a female donor with multiple sclerosis, enrolled in a pregnancy study. The source was CD8+ T cells from peripheral blood mononuclear cells, collected after pregnancy. In nucleotides, the CDR3 is TGTGCCACCAGCAGCCCGTGGGAGGACACTGAAGCTTTCTTT. The encoded protein is CATSSPWEDTEAFF. Filled out from reference TRBV15 and TRBJ1-1, the complete variable domain reads DAMVIQNPRYQVTQFGKPVTLSCSQTLNHNVMYWYQQKSSQAPKLLFHYYDKDFNNEADTPDNFQSRRPNTSFCFLDIRSPGLGDTAMYLCATSSPWEDTEAFFGQGTRLTVV.